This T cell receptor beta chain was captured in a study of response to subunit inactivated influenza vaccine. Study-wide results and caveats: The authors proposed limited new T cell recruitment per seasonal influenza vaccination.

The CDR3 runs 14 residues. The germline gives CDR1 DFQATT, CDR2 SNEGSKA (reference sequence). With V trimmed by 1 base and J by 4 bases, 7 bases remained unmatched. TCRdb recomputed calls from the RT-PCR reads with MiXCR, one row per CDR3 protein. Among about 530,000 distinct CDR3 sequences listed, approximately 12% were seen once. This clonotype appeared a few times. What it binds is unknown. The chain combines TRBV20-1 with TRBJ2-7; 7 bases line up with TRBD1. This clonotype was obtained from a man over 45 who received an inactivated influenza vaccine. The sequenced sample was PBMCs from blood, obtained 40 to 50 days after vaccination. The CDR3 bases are TGCAGTGCTAGAGGTAGACAGGGTTCTTACGAGCAGTACTTC. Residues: CSARGRQGSYEQYF.